These T cell receptor beta chains were read from a single sample in a study of early T cells in non-severe SARS-CoV-2 infection. TCRdb reprocessed the 5' RACE reads via MiXCR and lists one record per CDR3 protein. The table has under 75,000 distinct CDR3 sequences, roughly 13% seen once. The sample taken for sequencing was whole blood. These receptors were collected from an adult who was a healthcare worker with PCR-confirmed SARS-CoV-2 infection or an uninfected control (not recorded which). The CDR3 runs from the conserved cysteine through the conserved F or W. D genes are given only for firm matches. Some rows mark clone size as missing; the rest say once, few, many or name a class of expanded clone.

TRBJ1-1	-	-	TRBV13	CASSVGGADTEAFF	TGTGCCAGCAGCGTAGGGGGGGCGGACACTGAAGCTTTCTTT
TRBJ2-7	few	-	TRBV6-1	CASSGKGSSYEQYF	TGTGCCAGCAGTGGCAAGGGGAGCTCCTACGAGCAGTACTTC
TRBJ1-1	-	-	TRBV12-3/TRBV12-4	CASSFGTGAEAFF	TGTGCCAGCAGTTTTGGAACCGGGGCTGAAGCTTTCTTT
TRBJ1-5	few	TRBD1	TRBV4-1	CASSQDRGRQPQHF	TGCGCCAGCAGCCAAGACAGGGGGCGTCAGCCCCAGCATTTT
TRBJ2-7	-	-	TRBV7-2	CASSPVNTYEQYF	TGTGCCAGCAGCCCAGTCAACACCTACGAGCAGTACTTC
TRBJ2-1	few	-	TRBV5-1	CASSLARDNNEQFF	TGCGCCAGCAGCTTGGCCAGGGACAACAATGAGCAGTTCTTC
TRBJ1-5	-	-	TRBV19	CASSTARQSPNQPQHF	TGTGCCAGTAGTACCGCCAGGCAGAGCCCCAATCAGCCCCAGCATTTT
TRBJ2-7	few	TRBD1	TRBV11-3	CASSLQGRAYEQYF	TGTGCCAGCAGCCTACAGGGGCGCGCCTACGAGCAGTACTTC
TRBJ1-1	few	-	TRBV6-5	CASSHGGLTEAFF	TGTGCCAGCAGCCACGGGGGGCTCACTGAAGCTTTCTTT
TRBJ1-1	few	-	TRBV7-6	CASRPTGRSTEAFF	TGTGCCAGCAGACCCACAGGGAGGAGCACTGAAGCTTTCTTT
TRBJ1-4	-	-	TRBV5-4	CASSLPDGNEKLFF	TGTGCCAGCAGCCTACCGGACGGAAATGAAAAACTGTTTTTT
TRBJ1-5	few	-	TRBV3-1	CASSLASSNQPQHF	TGTGCCAGCAGCCTGGCGAGTAGCAATCAGCCCCAGCATTTT
TRBJ2-2	-	-	TRBV11-2	CASSLWATGELFF	TGTGCCAGCAGCTTATGGGCGACCGGGGAGCTGTTTTTT
TRBJ1-4	few	TRBD1	TRBV7-9	CASSSRDRENEKLFF	TGTGCCAGCAGCTCCCGGGACAGGGAAAATGAAAAACTGTTTTTT
TRBJ1-4	many	TRBD1	TRBV20-1	CSVRTGSSNEKLFF	TGCAGTGTCAGGACAGGGTCAAGTAATGAAAAACTGTTTTTT
TRBJ2-5	many	-	TRBV20-1	CSARDRKGRETQYF	TGCAGTGCTAGAGATCGGAAGGGGCGAGAGACCCAGTACTTC
TRBJ2-7	many	TRBD1	TRBV24-1	CATSDPGTGDYEQYF	TGTGCCACCAGTGACCCCGGGACAGGGGACTACGAGCAGTACTTC
TRBJ2-1	many	TRBD2	TRBV13	CASSLPSGTGNEQFF	TGTGCCAGCAGCCTCCCTAGCGGGACTGGCAATGAGCAGTTCTTC
TRBJ1-2	-	TRBD1	TRBV28	CASSMTGDSYGYTF	TGTGCCAGCAGTATGACAGGGGATAGTTATGGCTACACCTTC
TRBJ1-5	few	-	TRBV19	CASSIETGSNQPQHF	TGTGCCAGTAGTATAGAGACAGGAAGCAATCAGCCCCAGCATTTT
TRBJ1-4	many	-	TRBV12-3/TRBV12-4	CASSSQGSSNEKLFF	TGTGCCAGCAGTTCTCAGGGAAGTTCTAATGAAAAACTGTTTTTT
TRBJ1-6	-	-	TRBV4-1	CASSQVTYNSPLHF	TGCGCCAGCAGCCAAGTGACGTATAATTCACCCCTCCACTTT
TRBJ1-5	-	TRBD1	TRBV29-1	CSVSGTGGRGNQPQHF	TGCAGCGTTTCTGGGACAGGGGGCAGGGGCAATCAGCCCCAGCATTTT
TRBJ2-3	few	-	TRBV7-7	CASSPTGPSSTDTQYF	TGTGCTAGCAGCCCGACGGGGCCGTCAAGCACAGATACGCAGTATTTT
TRBJ1-4	many	-	TRBV7-8	CASSVAPPRGISSPHSATNEKLFF	TGTGCCAGCAGCGTAGCCCCCCCCAGGGGAATTTCTTCCCCCCACTCTGCAACTAATGAAAAACTGTTTTTT
TRBJ2-2	many	TRBD1	TRBV28	CASVGQGRTGELFF	TGTGCCAGTGTGGGACAGGGACGGACCGGGGAGCTGTTTTTT
TRBJ2-1	few	TRBD1	TRBV5-1	CASSFDRGLGNEQFF	TGCGCCAGCAGCTTCGACAGGGGGTTAGGCAATGAGCAGTTCTTC
TRBJ1-6	few	TRBD1	TRBV20-1	CSARGPGQGGNSPLHF	TGCAGTGCTAGAGGGCCGGGACAGGGGGGAAATTCACCCCTCCACTTT
TRBJ1-1	-	-	TRBV4-1	CASSQDRDRPMNTEAFF	TGCGCCAGCAGCCAAGATCGCGACAGACCTATGAACACTGAAGCTTTCTTT
TRBJ1-1	many	-	TRBV6-2/TRBV6-3	CASTTTDMNTEAFF	TGTGCCAGCACCACGACAGATATGAACACTGAAGCTTTCTTT
TRBJ2-1	few	TRBD2	TRBV18	CASSSSRGGSEQFF	TGTGCCAGCTCATCCTCCCGGGGGGGGAGTGAGCAGTTCTTC
TRBJ2-2	-	TRBD2	TRBV9	CASSASSGGETGELFF	TGTGCCAGCAGCGCATCTAGCGGGGGTGAAACCGGGGAGCTGTTTTTT
TRBJ1-1	many	-	TRBV11-1	CASSYGVNTEAFF	TGTGCCAGCAGCTACGGGGTGAACACTGAAGCTTTCTTT
TRBJ2-7	many	-	TRBV5-1	CASSLARGGKDEQYF	TGCGCCAGCAGCTTGGCCCGGGGTGGGAAAGATGAGCAGTACTTC
TRBJ1-1	many	-	TRBV5-4	CASQPDTGGVAEAFF	TGTGCCAGCCAGCCTGACACTGGGGGAGTAGCTGAAGCTTTCTTT
TRBJ2-2	-	TRBD1	TRBV11-2	CASRTTGGLYTGELFF	TGTGCCAGCAGAACGACAGGGGGCTTGTACACCGGGGAGCTGTTTTTT
TRBJ1-5	few	-	TRBV5-1	CASSLDGYSNQPQHF	TGCGCCAGCAGCTTGGATGGATATAGCAATCAGCCCCAGCATTTT
TRBJ2-1	-	-	TRBV9	CASSVYDEQFF	TGTGCCAGCAGCGTCTACGATGAGCAGTTCTTC
TRBJ2-7	-	-	TRBV10-3	CAISESVGAGEQYF	TGTGCCATCAGTGAAAGCGTGGGGGCCGGCGAGCAGTACTTC
TRBJ2-2	-	-	TRBV11-3	CASSLRELGELFF	TGTGCCAGCAGCTTAAGGGAGCTCGGGGAGCTGTTTTTT
TRBJ2-5	many	-	TRBV14	CASSHGETQYF	TGTGCCAGCAGCCATGGGGAGACCCAGTACTTC
TRBJ1-6	-	-	TRBV6-5	CASSYSFMDNSPLHF	TGTGCCAGCAGTTACTCGTTTATGGATAATTCACCCCTCCACTTT
TRBJ2-1	few	TRBD2	TRBV19	CASSLPAGGHGEQFF	TGTGCCAGTAGTCTCCCAGCGGGGGGGCACGGTGAGCAGTTCTTC
TRBJ2-7	many	-	TRBV5-1	CASSLPDRAYEQYF	TGCGCCAGCAGCCTACCGGACAGAGCCTACGAGCAGTACTTC
TRBJ2-5	-	-	TRBV5-4	CASSSHTGKGETQYF	TGTGCCAGCAGCTCCCACACAGGGAAGGGAGAGACCCAGTACTTC